Sequencing of this T cell receptor (beta chain) was carried out in a study of blood T cell repertoires in COVID-19. Trimming removed 5 bases from V and 2 bases from J, with 14 bases in between. Germline values: CDR1 LNHDA, CDR2 SQIVND (reference sequence). The CDR3 extends over 15 amino acids. In the original processing: By means of reference gene primer amplification, nucleated cell counts were estimated. Sequencing used immunoSEQ multiplex PCR; TCRdb keeps in-frame clones, though not all of them. D and trimming were read from the DNA, whereas the V and J calls and clone size are those reported in that table. Here the sample spans hundreds of thousands of clones, roughly 87% being singletons. Each recovered donor of Cohort 3 presented with two negative PCRs, clearance, or symptom resolution.

The chain is built from TRBV19 and TRBJ2-3; D is possibly TRBD2 (5 bases). The sample taken for sequencing was PBMCs or T cells enriched from blood (not recorded which). The receptor was derived from a woman aged 25 to 39 who had recovered from COVID-19. CDR3 in amino acids: CASSYTGSATDTQYF. The CDR3 nucleotides are TGTGCCAGTAGTTATACGGGGAGCGCCACAGATACGCAGTATTTT.